This T cell receptor (beta chain) came from a study of CD8 T cells in Susac syndrome. RNA totalling roughly 0.45 to 1 ug underwent reverse transcription with random hexamers. Amplification of the TCR beta CDR3 was carried out by immunoSEQ multiplex PCR, which spanned a total of 54 Vbeta and 13 Jbeta segments. TCRdb processed the immunoSEQ multiplex PCR reads anew with MiXCR; each CDR3 protein has one entry. The sample contains approximately 200,000 distinct CDR3 sequences, nearly 95% of which appear only once. This CDR3 is built from 16 residues. Germline CDR1 MNHNS, CDR2 SASEGT. V was pared by 7 bases and J by 4 bases, with 17 bases between. CD8+ and CD4+ blood T cells underwent TCR beta sequencing. The multiple sclerosis controls were treatment-naive patients with relapsing-remitting disease that was stable or active.

This sequence was found in a human donor with multiple sclerosis. The V call is TRBV6-1, the J call TRBJ2-6; D is possibly TRBD2 (6 bases). The sequenced sample was CD4+ T cells from PBMCs. The CDR3 nucleotides read TGTGCCAGCACCGACTATGGAGGGAGAGGGGCCAACGTCCTGACTTTC. This encodes CASTDYGGRGANVLTF.